One sample yielded the 30 T cell receptor beta chains listed below, sequenced in a study of graft-versus-host responses after intestinal transplantation. The data were produced by immunoSEQ multiplex PCR, yet TCRdb's version contains in-frame clones alone and is incomplete. The sample holds approximately 89,000 clones, 80% to 95% seen once. Their specific antigens are unknown. The material sequenced was unstimulated CD4+ T cells sorted from spleen or lymph node cells, taken before intestinal transplant. Source of these receptors: a human donor who received an intestinal transplant.

The chain joins TRBV14 to TRBJ1-5, with TRBD1 identical over 7 bases. The CDR3 has 16 residues. Germline lookup yields CDR1 SGHDN and CDR2 FVKESK. The V and J ends lost 2 bases and 5 bases, in that order; junction bases with no gene match: 9. DNA for the CDR3: TGTGCCAGCAGCCAACCCCTGACAGGGAGAGATCAGCCCCAGCATTTT. Translating gives CASSQPLTGRDQPQHF. The full variable domain, with the rest looked up from reference TRBV14 and TRBJ1-5, is EAGVTQFPSHSVIEKGQTVTLRCDPISGHDNLYWYRRVMGKEIKFLLHFVKESKQDESGMPNNRFLAERTGGTYSTLKVQPAELEDSGVYFCASSQPLTGRDQPQHFGDGTRLSIL.

This chain connects TRBV2 to TRBJ2-7, with TRBD2 identical over 7 bases. Trimming cost V 10 bases and J 3 bases; bases outside gene matches: 21. Germline V gives CDR1 SNHLY, CDR2 FYNNEI. This CDR3 region has 17 residues. CDR3 loop: CATPRGVPIEGNYEQYF. The CDR3 coding sequence is TGTGCCACACCCCGGGGGGTCCCGATAGAGGGAAACTACGAGCAGTACTTC.

This chain links TRBV5-1 with TRBJ2-7; 12 bases align to TRBD2. The CDR3 loop spans 14 amino acids. The trim removed 0 bases at V and 5 bases at J, leaving 0 bases unmatched. Germline CDR1 reads SGHRS; CDR2 reads YFSETQ. CDR3 sequence: CASSLGTSGNEQYF. The DNA for the CDR3 is TGCGCCAGCAGCTTGGGGACTAGCGGGAACGAGCAGTACTTC.

This clone was observed once. DNA for the CDR3: TGTGCCAGCAGCCGACAGGGACAAACATCTACCGGGGAGCTGTTTTTT. Protein: CASSRQGQTSTGELFF. The gene calls are TRBV7-2 and TRBJ2-2; TRBD1 agrees at 7 bases. Germline values: CDR1 SGHTA, CDR2 FQGNSA. CDR3 length equals 16 residues. The ends lost 5 bases at V and 5 bases at J; junction bases unmatched: 11.

The V and J genes are TRBV4-2 and TRBJ2-3, with 8 bases matching TRBD2. The CDR3 contains 18 residues. J gave up 0 bases and V 0 bases, and 8 bases lay outside the gene matches. The germline CDR1 and CDR2 sequences are LGHNA and YNFKEQ. CDR3 nucleotides: TGTGCCAGCAGCCAAGAAGGGTACGGCGGGGGGAGCACAGATACGCAGTATTTT. This sequence encodes CASSQEGYGGGSTDTQYF.

The rearrangement joins TRBV29-1 to TRBJ1-1; 8 positions match TRBD1. Germline lookup yields CDR1 SQVTM and CDR2 ANQGSEA. This CDR3 is 13 amino acids long. With 7 bases clipped from V and 4 bases from J, the junction kept 8 bases outside the gene matches. CDR3 bases: TGCAGCGCCGGGCAGGGGGCTTTCACTGAAGCTTTCTTT. The encoded protein is CSAGQGAFTEAFF.

V and J are TRBV30 and TRBJ2-5, with 9 bases matching TRBD2. The V and J ends lost 1 base and 5 bases, in that order; junction bases with no gene match: 11. Looked up from germline, CDR1 is GTSNPN and CDR2 is SVGIG (reference sequence). The CDR3 extends over 16 amino acids. This CDR3 reads CAWSERGVLRWETQYF. The CDR3 nucleotides are TGTGCCTGGAGTGAGCGGGGGGTCCTAAGGTGGGAGACCCAGTACTTC.

The chain is built from TRBV14 and TRBJ2-2, with 8 nucleotides matching TRBD2. The germline CDR1 and CDR2 sequences are SGHDN and FVKESK. V lost 4 bases to trimming and J lost 1 base; unmatched junction nucleotides: 2. The CDR3 runs 15 residues. The CDR3 coding sequence is TGTGCCAGCAGCCTAACTAGCGGGAACACCGGGGAGCTGTTTTTT. Translation gives CASSLTSGNTGELFF.

The chain is built from TRBV7-3 and TRBJ2-2; 7 nucleotides line up with TRBD2. The CDR3 is 14 residues long. Per germline, CDR1 SGHTA and CDR2 FQGTGA. V was clipped by 5 bases and J by 6 bases; unmatched bases: 6. Here the CDR3 DNA reads TGTGCCAGCAGCCCCGGACTAGAGGCCGGGGAGCTGTTTTTT. Translation: CASSPGLEAGELFF.

This clone was observed once. The chain employs TRBV7-9 and TRBJ1-1; 7 bases match TRBD1. Trimming took 5 bases from V and 3 from J; bases not matched to a gene: 6. This CDR3 is 14 amino acids long. Germline V gene sequence: CDR1 SEHNR, CDR2 FQNEAQ (reference sequence). CDR3 loop: CASSVQGSDTEAFF. The CDR3 DNA is TGTGCCAGCAGCGTACAGGGGTCGGACACTGAAGCTTTCTTT.

The genes are TRBV27 and TRBJ2-6; TRBD1 aligns across 7 bases. The germline gives CDR1 MNHEY, CDR2 SMNVEV (reference sequence). The CDR3 runs to 16 residues. The junction had 4 bases not matched to a gene; V was cut back by 5 bases and J by 0 bases. The CDR3 DNA sequence: TGTGCCAGCAGTGTACGGACAGGCTCTGGGGCCAACGTCCTGACTTTC. Translated: CASSVRTGSGANVLTF.

The genes are TRBV6-5 and TRBJ2-1, with D maybe TRBD2 (5 bases). The CDR3 length is 14 residues. The V and J ends lost 4 bases and 3 bases respectively, with 10 bases between them. CDR1 MNHEY and CDR2 SVGAGI come from the germline V gene. CDR3 sequence (DNA): TGTGCCAGCAGTTGGAGCGGTAGCTACAATGAGCAGTTCTTC. Protein: CASSWSGSYNEQFF.

The chain couples TRBV5-1 to TRBJ2-3; D gene unclear. Germline lookup yields CDR1 SGHRS and CDR2 YFSETQ. The CDR3 contains 13 residues. V was cut by 0 bases and J by 5 bases, with 7 bases left in between. The chain's CDR3 is CASSLAFGDTQYF. The CDR3 DNA reads as TGCGCCAGCAGCTTGGCCTTCGGAGATACGCAGTATTTT.

The chain recombines TRBV4-2 with TRBJ2-5; D is perhaps TRBD2 (6 bases). Germline-derived CDR1 and CDR2 are LGHNA and YNFKEQ. This CDR3 contains 17 residues. The V and J ends lost 4 bases and 2 bases respectively, with 20 bases between them. CDR3 sequence reads: CASSPDLGRGLQETQYF. Written as DNA, the CDR3 is TGTGCCAGCAGCCCAGACTTGGGTAGGGGACTTCAAGAGACCCAGTACTTC.

The rearrangement links TRBV6-1 to TRBJ2-1; perhaps TRBD2 as D (6 bases). The CDR3 sequence is 16 residues long. The V gene's germline CDR1 is MNHNS and CDR2 SASEGT. Trimming left V 2 bases short and J 9 bases short, with 20 bases between. CDR3 protein: CASSELGTLNRIEQFF. The CDR3 nucleotides read TGTGCCAGCAGTGAACTCGGGACTCTAAACCGGATTGAGCAGTTCTTC.

The chain has TRBV11-1 and TRBJ2-5; no clear D. The germline V gene has CDR1 SGHAT and CDR2 FQDESV (reference sequence). This CDR3 comprises 15 residues. Deletions cut 1 base from V and 2 bases from J, with 11 bases between. The CDR3 nucleotides are TGTGCCAGCAGCTTAGTTTTTTGGCAACAAGAGACCCAGTACTTC. This translates into CASSLVFWQQETQYF. The variable domain in full, with the rest retrieved from reference TRBV11-1 and TRBJ2-5, is EAEVAQSPRYKITEKSQAVAFWCDPISGHATLYWYRQILGQGPELLVQFQDESVVDDSQLPKDRFSAERLKGVDSTLKIQPAELGDSAMYLCASSLVFWQQETQYFGPGTRLLVL.

The rearrangement uses TRBV4-2 and TRBJ2-1, with TRBD2 identical over 9 bases. The CDR3 has 15 residues. J lost 9 bases, V lost 3 bases, and 9 bases had no gene match. The germline gives CDR1 LGHNA, CDR2 YNFKEQ. CDR3 loop: CASSHAGGPPFEQFF. The CDR3 bases are TGTGCCAGCAGCCATGCGGGGGGGCCTCCTTTTGAGCAGTTCTTC.

This chain connects TRBV18 to TRBJ2-3; TRBD2 agrees at 8 bases. The CDR3 length is 16 residues. V shed 3 bases and J 6 bases; nucleotides not matched to a gene: 11. Germline loops: CDR1 KGHSH, CDR2 LQKENI. CDR3 nucleotide sequence: TGTGCCAGCTCACCCGTATCTGGCGGGGGGTCTGATACGCAGTATTTT. This sequence encodes CASSPVSGGGSDTQYF.

The chain has TRBV5-4 and TRBJ2-6, with D possibly TRBD1 on 6 matching bases. Germline values: CDR1 SGHNT, CDR2 YYREEE (reference sequence). V lost 4 bases and J 0 bases, leaving 17 bases between the germline ends. The CDR3 is 18 residues long. In DNA form, the CDR3 reads TGTGCCAGCAGCAGTCCCGGGACATTCCTCTCTGGGGCCAACGTCCTGACTTTC. This codes for CASSSPGTFLSGANVLTF.

The rearrangement joins TRBV2 to TRBJ2-7; TRBD1 is a possible D gene (6 bases). Germline CDR1 is SNHLY and CDR2 is FYNNEI. V shed 6 bases and J shed 1 base, with 16 bases lying between them. The CDR3 length is 15 residues. CDR3 in amino acids: CASSVETGGSYEQYF. In nucleotides, the CDR3 is TGTGCCAGCAGCGTTGAGACAGGTGGTTCCTACGAGCAGTACTTC.

The rearrangement joins TRBV6-1 to TRBJ2-7, with 9 bases that match TRBD1. This CDR3 spans 13 amino acids. V gave up 2 bases and J gave up 9 bases; unmatched junction bases: 5. Germline lookup yields CDR1 MNHNS and CDR2 SASEGT. CDR3 loop: CASSENRGPGQYF. CDR3 in DNA: TGTGCCAGCAGTGAAAACAGGGGGCCTGGGCAGTACTTC.

The chain couples TRBV6-5 to TRBJ2-3; a possible D gene is TRBD2 (5 bases). Deletions cut 5 bases from V and 8 bases from J, with 8 bases between. Germline V gene lookup returns CDR1 MNHEY and CDR2 SVGAGI. This CDR3 has 11 residues. Written as DNA, the CDR3 is TGTGCCAGCAGTCAAGGAGGTACGCAGTATTTT. This translates into CASSQGGTQYF.

This sequence joins TRBV5-1 and TRBJ1-6; 7 bases map to TRBD1. The CDR3 length is 14 residues. The J segment lost 8 bases and the V segment lost 4 bases, leaving 6 bases of the junction unmatched. Germline V CDR1 and CDR2: SGHRS, YFSETQ. The CDR3 protein is CASSPGDRDSPLHF. As DNA, the CDR3 is TGCGCCAGCAGCCCTGGAGACAGGGATTCACCCCTCCACTTT.

The V gene is TRBV5-1, the J gene TRBJ1-3; weak D call: TRBD1 (6 bases). The germline gives CDR1 SGHRS, CDR2 YFSETQ. Deletions cut 0 bases from V and 2 bases from J, with 6 bases between. This CDR3 has 14 residues. CDR3 residues: CASSLGGPGNTIYF. The CDR3 DNA reads TGCGCCAGCAGCTTGGGGGGGCCTGGAAACACCATATATTTT.

The CDR3 DNA is TGCGCCAGCAGCCGGGACAGGGATCTCGCTGAAGCTTTCTTT. Amino acids: CASSRDRDLAEAFF. The chain couples TRBV5-1 to TRBJ1-1, with TRBD1 identical over 9 bases. This CDR3 is 14 amino acids long. Germline V gene lookup returns CDR1 SGHRS and CDR2 YFSETQ. Trimming cost V 4 bases and J 6 bases; bases outside gene matches: 7.

The V gene is TRBV6-5, the J gene TRBJ1-6, with 7 bases lining up with TRBD1. Germline values: CDR1 MNHEY, CDR2 SVGAGI. The CDR3 has 16 amino acids. Trimming removed 0 bases from V and 7 bases from J; junction bases left unmatched: 6. The CDR3 DNA reads as TGTGCCAGCAGTTACTCGTTTGGGACAGTGAATTCACCCCTCCACTTT. Protein sequence: CASSYSFGTVNSPLHF.

This clone has a handful of counts. This chain links TRBV6-1 with TRBJ2-7, with a tentative D call TRBD1 (6 bases). Trimming removed 8 bases at V and 5 bases at J, with 7 bases between. The length of the CDR3 is 10 residues. Germline loops: CDR1 MNHNS, CDR2 SASEGT. The CDR3 spells CASGQHEQYF. The CDR3 region has the DNA TGTGCCAGCGGACAGCACGAGCAGTACTTC.

CDR3 amino acids: CASSFGQGPYGYTF. DNA of the CDR3: TGTGCCAGCAGCTTTGGACAGGGGCCTTATGGCTACACCTTC. V gene TRBV7-9 combines with J gene TRBJ1-2; 9 bases map to TRBD1. V shed 3 bases and J 5 bases; nucleotides not matched to a gene: 4. The germline V gene encodes CDR1 SEHNR and CDR2 FQNEAQ (reference sequence). This CDR3 contains 14 residues. The whole variable domain, filled in from reference TRBV7-9 and TRBJ1-2, reads DTGVSQNPRHKITKRGQNVTFRCDPISEHNRLYWYRQTLGQGPEFLTYFQNEAQLEKSRLLSDRFSAERPKGSFSTLEIQRTEQGDSAMYLCASSFGQGPYGYTFGSGTRLTVV.

This chain links TRBV7-2 with TRBJ2-3; 9 bases are a match to TRBD2. The CDR3 has 17 amino acids. CDR1 and CDR2 (germline): SGHTA, FQGNSA. Unmatched junction bases numbered 6, after V lost 2 bases and J lost 0 bases. CDR3 protein: CASSLRPSGASTDTQYF. CDR3 DNA: TGTGCCAGCAGCTTACGTCCTAGCGGGGCAAGCACAGATACGCAGTATTTT.

The V and J genes are TRBV7-6 and TRBJ2-7; TRBD2 might be the D (5 bases). The CDR3 totals 13 residues. Deletions cut 0 bases from V and 7 bases from J, with 10 bases between. The V gene's germline CDR1 is SGHVS and CDR2 FNYEAQ. In DNA, the CDR3 is TGTGCCAGCAGCTTAGCTGACTCGGGGGAGCAGTACTTC. Amino acid sequence: CASSLADSGEQYF.